These T cell receptor beta chains were read from a single sample in a study of Ad26.COV2.S vaccination and SARS-CoV-2 variants. Assay used: immunoSEQ multiplex PCR; TCRdb lists only in-frame clones, some missing. Of about 480,000 clones listed, about 83% are singletons. The sample in question was peripheral blood, obtained in a trial of Ad26.COV2.S vaccine versus placebo. The receptor set was obtained from a person aged 18-60 years who received the Ad26.COV2.S COVID-19 vaccine or a placebo. Each CDR3 is given with its conserved first and last residue. D genes are given only for firm matches. Only some rows state a clone size, as once, few, many or a class for expanded clones.

.,12,.,TRBJ2-7,TRBV12-3/TRBV12-4,TGTGCCAGCAGTTTGTGGGGCTCGGAACAGTACTTC,CASSLWGSEQYF
.,14,.,TRBJ2-2,TRBV3-1/TRBV3-2,TGTGCTCCCACCCTCTGCCGGGGCACCGGGGAGCTGTTTTTT,CAPTLCRGTGELFF
once,13,TRBD1,TRBJ2-5,TRBV10-3,TGTGCCATCACTATAGGGGGCAGGGAGACCCAGTACTTC,CAITIGGRETQYF
.,17,TRBD2,TRBJ2-3,TRBV24-1,TGTGCCACGGGGGCCCTAGCGGGAGGGCCGATCACAGATACGCAGTATTTT,CATGALAGGPITDTQYF
.,12,TRBD1,TRBJ1-1,TRBV2,TGTGCCACTGACAGGGGAAACACTGAAGCTTTCTTT,CATDRGNTEAFF
once,16,TRBD1,TRBJ1-1,TRBV7-2,TGTGCCAGCAGCGTACAACCCGTACAGGGGGCCGCTGAAGCTTTCTTT,CASSVQPVQGAAEAFF
.,13,TRBD2,TRBJ2-5,TRBV19,TGTGCCAGCCATAGCGGGCCAGGGGAGACCCAGTACTTC,CASHSGPGETQYF
few,16,.,TRBJ1-3,TRBV4-2,TGTGCCAGCAGCCAAGAGGCAGGGCTTAGAGGAAACACCATATATTTT,CASSQEAGLRGNTIYF
.,13,TRBD2,TRBJ2-7,TRBV4-3,TGCGCCAGCAGCCGCGGGAGCTCCTACGAGCAGTACTTC,CASSRGSSYEQYF
few,13,.,TRBJ1-6,TRBV12-3/TRBV12-4,TGTGCCAGCAGCTCAATCGAGGGGACGGCTCTCCACTTT,CASSSIEGTALHF
.,15,.,TRBJ1-5,TRBV5-8,TGTGCCAGCAGCTTGGCAGGGACATCGGCTCAGCCCCAGCATTTT,CASSLAGTSAQPQHF
few,17,.,TRBJ2-1,TRBV7-9,TGTGCCAGCAGCCACCCCATACAGGAGCTCTCCTACAATGAGCAGTTCTTC,CASSHPIQELSYNEQFF
.,16,.,TRBJ2-5,TRBV23-1,TGCGCCAGCAGTCAATCTGAGCAGGGAAAGGTAGAGACCCAGTACTTC,CASSQSEQGKVETQYF
.,14,.,TRBJ1-5,TRBV6-6,TGTGCCAGCAGTCCTGGGCCTTACAATCAGCCCCAGCATTTT,CASSPGPYNQPQHF
.,13,.,TRBJ2-5,TRBV7-2,TGTGCCAGCAGCTTACGGGTTCGGGAGACCCAGTACTTC,CASSLRVRETQYF
.,14,.,TRBJ2-1,TRBV2,TGTGCCAGCAGTGAATCAACGTTCTACAATGAGCAGTTCTTC,CASSESTFYNEQFF
.,17,TRBD2,TRBJ2-1,TRBV4-3,TGCGCCAGCAGCCAAGTTGGGCTAGCGGGGTTATACAATGAGCAGTTCTTC,CASSQVGLAGLYNEQFF
.,16,.,TRBJ1-2,TRBV9,TGTGCCAGCAGCGTAGCCCAGGGCCCGGGTGGTAATGGCTACACCTTC,CASSVAQGPGGNGYTF
.,12,.,TRBJ2-6,TRBV30,TGTGCCTGGCCCCCTGGGGCCAACGTCCTGACTTTC,CAWPPGANVLTF
few,14,TRBD1,TRBJ1-4,TRBV5-1,TGCGCCAGCAGCTGGACAGGGACTAATGAAAAACTGTTTTTT,CASSWTGTNEKLFF
once,13,.,TRBJ2-5,TRBV6-2/TRBV6-3,TGTGCCAGCAGTCTTAACAGGGTAGAGACCCAGTACTTC,CASSLNRVETQYF
.,11,.,TRBJ2-1,TRBV30,TGTGCCTGGAGTAGGCACAACCAGCAGTTCTTC,CAWSRHNQQFF
.,16,.,TRBJ2-1,TRBV28,TGTGCCAGCAGTTTAACTCAGGGCCTAGGGCACAATGAGCAGTTCTTC,CASSLTQGLGHNEQFF
.,13,.,TRBJ1-3,TRBV28,TGTGCCAGCATACGGGGCTACGGAAACACCATATATTTT,CASIRGYGNTIYF
.,14,.,TRBJ2-5,TRBV18,TGTGCCAGCTCACCACCGTCAGGAGGAGAGACCCAGTACTTC,CASSPPSGGETQYF
.,14,TRBD1,TRBJ2-7,TRBV2,TGTGCCAGCAACGTCGACAGGGCGGCCTACGAGCAGTACTTC,CASNVDRAAYEQYF
.,12,.,TRBJ2-5,TRBV29-1,TGCAGCGTCAGGTGGTCTTCGGAGACCCAGTACTTC,CSVRWSSETQYF
many,17,TRBD2,TRBJ2-1,TRBV5-5,TGTGCCAGCAGCTCGTTCCCGGGACTAGCGGGGTACAATGAGCAGTTCTTC,CASSSFPGLAGYNEQFF
.,17,TRBD1,TRBJ1-5,TRBV9,TGTGCCAGCAGCGTAGGAACCCGGGACAGGGACAGTCAGCCCCAGCATTTT,CASSVGTRDRDSQPQHF
.,14,.,TRBJ1-5,TRBV19,TGTGCCAGTAGTATAGACGGTAGCAATCAGCCCCAGCATTTT,CASSIDGSNQPQHF
.,14,TRBD2,TRBJ2-3,TRBV28,TGTGCCAGCAGTTTGGATCTAGCGGGAGATACGCAGTATTTT,CASSLDLAGDTQYF
.,17,.,TRBJ1-3,TRBV13,TGTGCCAGCAGCGCAGCCCGCTCGGGTTACTCTGGAAACACCATATATTTT,CASSAARSGYSGNTIYF
.,15,TRBD1,TRBJ1-5,TRBV15,TGTGCCACCAGCCTCCTTGGACAGGTTTGGCAGCCCCAGCATTTT,CATSLLGQVWQPQHF
once,12,.,TRBJ1-1,TRBV28,TGTGCCAGCAGTCTCTCAGGGGTCTCAGCTTTCTTT,CASSLSGVSAFF
once,15,TRBD1,TRBJ1-5,TRBV18,TGTGCCAGCTCACGACAGGGGGGCAATTATCAGCCCCAGCATTTT,CASSRQGGNYQPQHF
.,14,.,TRBJ1-3,TRBV28,TGTGCCAGCCTCAGGGGACTCCCTGGAAACACCATATATTTT,CASLRGLPGNTIYF
.,12,.,TRBJ1-3,TRBV9,TGTGCCAGCAGCGTATCTGAAAACACCATATATTTT,CASSVSENTIYF
.,11,.,TRBJ2-3,TRBV29-1,TGCAGCGTTGTCGTCGCAGATACGCAGTATTTT,CSVVVADTQYF